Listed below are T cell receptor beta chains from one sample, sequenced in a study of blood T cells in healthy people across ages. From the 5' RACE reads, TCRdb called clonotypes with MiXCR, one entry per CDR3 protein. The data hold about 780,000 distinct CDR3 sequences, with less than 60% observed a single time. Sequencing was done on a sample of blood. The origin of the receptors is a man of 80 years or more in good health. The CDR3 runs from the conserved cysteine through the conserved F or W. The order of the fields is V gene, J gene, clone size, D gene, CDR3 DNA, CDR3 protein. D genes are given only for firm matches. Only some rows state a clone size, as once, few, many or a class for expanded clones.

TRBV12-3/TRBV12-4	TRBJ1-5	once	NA	TGTGCCAGCAGCCCTCAGAACAGGGATTGGCAGCCCCAGCATTTT	CASSPQNRDWQPQHF
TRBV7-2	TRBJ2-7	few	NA	TGTGCCAGCAGCTCTAGTGCGACCGCCGGGTGGTACTTC	CASSSSATAGWYF
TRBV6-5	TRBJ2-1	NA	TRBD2	TGTGCCAGCAGTTACAGGGCTAGCGGGAGTCTCTGGGACAATGAGCAGTTCTTC	CASSYRASGSLWDNEQFF
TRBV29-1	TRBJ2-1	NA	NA	TGCAGCGTTGAACGGGGGCCCAAACCCAATGAGCAGTTCTTC	CSVERGPKPNEQFF
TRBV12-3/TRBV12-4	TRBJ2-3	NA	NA	TGTGCCAGCAGTTTTGGGAAGAGTACGCAGTATTTT	CASSFGKSTQYF
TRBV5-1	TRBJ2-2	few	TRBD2	TGCGCCAGCAGCTTGAGACTAGCGGAGGGAACCGGGGAGCTGTTTTTT	CASSLRLAEGTGELFF
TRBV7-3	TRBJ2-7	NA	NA	TGTGCCAGCAGCTTCACGAGGGGCTACGAGCAGTACTTC	CASSFTRGYEQYF
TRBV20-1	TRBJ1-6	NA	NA	TGCAGTGCTAGAGATTTCGGCCAGTACAATTCACCCCTCCACTTT	CSARDFGQYNSPLHF
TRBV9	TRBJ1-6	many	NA	TGTGCCAGCAGCGTAGCTACGGGTTGGGACTCACCCCTCCACTTT	CASSVATGWDSPLHF
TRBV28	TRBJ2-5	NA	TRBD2	TGTGTCAGCAGATCACCGGGACTAGCGGGGATACAAGAGACCCAGTACTTC	CVSRSPGLAGIQETQYF
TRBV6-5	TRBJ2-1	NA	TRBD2	TGTGCCGGCAGCCCGCTCGCGGGAGGGCCACGTAATGAGCAGTTCTTC	CAGSPLAGGPRNEQFF
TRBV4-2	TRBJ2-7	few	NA	TGTGCCAGCAGCCAAGAAGGTGGGACGGACTCCTACGAGCAGTACTTC	CASSQEGGTDSYEQYF
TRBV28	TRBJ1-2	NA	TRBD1	TGTGCCAGCACCGGGCCATATACAGGGGGCGCCTATGGCTACACCTTC	CASTGPYTGGAYGYTF
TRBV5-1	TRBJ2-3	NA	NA	TGTGCCAGCAGCTTACAGGGTACGCAGTATTTT	CASSLQGTQYF
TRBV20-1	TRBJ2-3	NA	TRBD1	TGCAGTGCAAACACCGGGACAGTAACAGATACGCAGTATTTT	CSANTGTVTDTQYF
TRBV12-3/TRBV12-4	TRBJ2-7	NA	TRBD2	TGTGCCAGCAATGTGGCGGGAGGGCCCAATGAGCAGTACTTC	CASNVAGGPNEQYF
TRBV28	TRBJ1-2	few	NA	TGTGCCAGCCTAATTACTGGGGCTGGCGGCTACACCTTC	CASLITGAGGYTF
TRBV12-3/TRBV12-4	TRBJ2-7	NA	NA	TGTGCCAGCAGCCCTTGGGCCGCGGGGGCGTCCTCTGGCGAGCAGTACTTC	CASSPWAAGASSGEQYF
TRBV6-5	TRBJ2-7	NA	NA	TGTGCCAGCGCAGGGGTAAGGGGCAGGGCGTACGAGCAGTACTTC	CASAGVRGRAYEQYF
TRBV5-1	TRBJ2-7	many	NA	TGTGCCAGCAGCCCCGACAGGACCTACGAGCAGTACTTC	CASSPDRTYEQYF
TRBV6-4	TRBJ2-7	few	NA	TGTGCCAGCAAGCAAACCGGGACATCTTACGAGCAGTACTTC	CASKQTGTSYEQYF
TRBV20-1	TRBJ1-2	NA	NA	TGCAGTGCGTGGGGGCGTACAGCTAACTATGGCTACACCTTC	CSAWGRTANYGYTF
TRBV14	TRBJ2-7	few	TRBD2	TGTGCCAGCAGCCTCGGACTAGTGTCCTACAATGAGCAGTACTTC	CASSLGLVSYNEQYF
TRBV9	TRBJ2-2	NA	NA	TGTGCCAGCAGCCAACATGAACCCGGGGAGCTGTTTTTT	CASSQHEPGELFF
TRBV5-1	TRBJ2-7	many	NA	TGCGCCAGCAGCTTACAGGGTTCCACAGCCTACGAGCAGTACTTC	CASSLQGSTAYEQYF
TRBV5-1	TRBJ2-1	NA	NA	TGCGCCAGCAGCTTGGCCACCGGGATTGAGCAGTTCTTC	CASSLATGIEQFF
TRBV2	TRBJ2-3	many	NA	TGTGCCAGCAGTTTCGGGACTTACGGCACAGATACGCAGTATTTT	CASSFGTYGTDTQYF
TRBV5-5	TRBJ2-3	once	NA	TGTGCCAGCAGTCACCCGGTACTAGGGCAGGCAAATACGCAGTATTTT	CASSHPVLGQANTQYF
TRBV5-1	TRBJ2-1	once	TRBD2	TGCGCCAGCAGCTTGGATCTAGCGGGGGGTTACAATGAGCAGTTCTTC	CASSLDLAGGYNEQFF
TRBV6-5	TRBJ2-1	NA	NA	TGTGCCAGCAGCCGGGACACCCACTTCAATGAGCAGTTCTTC	CASSRDTHFNEQFF
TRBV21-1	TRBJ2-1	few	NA	TGTGCCAGCAGCAAAAGGGGGCTGGCGGGAGGCCTTTTTTGCTACAATGAGCAGTTCTTC	CASSKRGLAGGLFCYNEQFF
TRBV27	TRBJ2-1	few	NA	TGTGCCAGCAGTTTAACAAAGACAGGCTCCTACAATGAGCAGTTCTTC	CASSLTKTGSYNEQFF
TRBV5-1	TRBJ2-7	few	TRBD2	TGCGCCAGCAGCTACACAGCGGGAGAGGACTACGAGCAGTACTTC	CASSYTAGEDYEQYF
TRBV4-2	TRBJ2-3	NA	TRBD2	TGTGCCAGCAGCCTTTCCCCTGCTAGCGGGAGAGGTTTAACAGATACGCAGTATTTT	CASSLSPASGRGLTDTQYF
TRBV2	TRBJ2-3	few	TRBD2	TGTGCCAGCAAGCGGGAGAGGGGCGGCACAGATACGCAGTATTTT	CASKRERGGTDTQYF
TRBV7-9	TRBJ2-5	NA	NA	TGTGCCAGCGGGTCGTCGGGGCTGGGTAGAGAGACCCAGTACTTC	CASGSSGLGRETQYF
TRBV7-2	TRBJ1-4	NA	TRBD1	TGTGCCAGCAGCTTAGCGAACAGGGGGCGGGAAAAACTGTTTTTT	CASSLANRGREKLFF
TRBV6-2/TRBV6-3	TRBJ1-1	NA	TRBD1	TGTGCCAGCAGTTACGTGATAGGGACAGGGGGCTTCACTGAAGCTTTCTTT	CASSYVIGTGGFTEAFF
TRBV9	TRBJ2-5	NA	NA	TGTGCCAGCAGCGAAAACCCCCAGAGACAAGAGACCCAGTACTTC	CASSENPQRQETQYF
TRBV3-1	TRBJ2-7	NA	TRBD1	TGTGCCAGCAGACTGACAGGGGTTCCCTACGAGCAGTACTTC	CASRLTGVPYEQYF
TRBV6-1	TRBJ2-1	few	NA	TGTGCCAGCACCAGCTCGGACAGCCTTTGGGGAGGAAATGAGCAGTTCTTC	CASTSSDSLWGGNEQFF
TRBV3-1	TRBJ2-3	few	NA	TGTGCCAGCAGCCCGGGATGGGATACGCAGTATTTT	CASSPGWDTQYF
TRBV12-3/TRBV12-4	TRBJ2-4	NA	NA	TGTGCCAGCAGTTTAACCGGGGGTACCTACAAGCAGTACTTC	CASSLTGGTYKQYF
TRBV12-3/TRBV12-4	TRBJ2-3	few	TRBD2	TGTGCCAGCAGTTCTTATAGCGGGAGGGACACAGATACGCAGTATTTT	CASSSYSGRDTDTQYF
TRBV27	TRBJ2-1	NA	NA	TGTGCCAGCAGGGGGCAGGGTGGAACCTCCTACAATGTGCAGTTCTTC	CASRGQGGTSYNVQFF
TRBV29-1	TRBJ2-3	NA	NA	TGCAGCGTTGGACTCCCCGGTTTTGATACGCAGTATTTT	CSVGLPGFDTQYF